These 7 T cell receptor beta chains were sequenced from one sample in a study of metastatic and nonmetastatic thyroid tumors. TCRdb ran MiXCR on the PCR reads. The data show around 30,000 clones, 20% to 25% seen once. Thyroid surgery took place with no prior treatment in any patient. Sequencing used tumor tissue. These receptors all stem from a male donor with papillary thyroid cancer or a benign thyroid nodule (not recorded which). Some clones in this sample may be carry-over from other donors' samples.

A word on this clone: A much larger clone differs by one base, so this may be a read error. The chain has TRBV6-2 or TRBV6-3 and TRBJ1-2; D may be TRBD1 (6 bases). CDR1 and CDR2 (germline): MNHEY, SVGEGT. This CDR3 contains 14 residues. V was pared by 6 bases and J by 4 bases, with 15 bases between. Written as DNA, the CDR3 is TGTGCCAGCAGAACCTCTGGGACATTCTATGGCTACACCTTC. This sequence encodes CASRTSGTFYGYTF.

This clone was detected a few times. The rearrangement uses TRBV12-3 or TRBV12-4 and TRBJ2-5, with TRBD1 identical over 8 bases. The CDR3 is 16 residues long. Trimming cost V 4 bases and J 9 bases; bases outside gene matches: 16. The CDR3 DNA follows: TGTGCCAGCAGTTCCGCCACCCTGGACAGGGCGACGGCCCAGTACTTC. This translates into CASSSATLDRATAQYF.

Turning to this clone: Compared with germline, one end of the junction differs, possibly owing to a read error. V is TRBV7-3 and J is TRBJ1-1; the D is unclear. Germline assignment: CDR1 SGHTA and CDR2 FQGTGA. There are 13 residues in the CDR3. This chain's CDR3 is CASSLETNTEAFF. CDR3 DNA sequence: TGTGCTAGCAGCTTAGAAACGAACACTGAAGCTTTCTTT. The whole variable domain, filled in from reference TRBV7-3 and TRBJ1-1, reads GAGVSQTPSNKVTEKGKYVELRCDPISGHTALYWYRQSLGQGPEFLIYFQGTGAADDSGLPNDRFFAVRPEGSVSTLKIQRTERGDSAVYLCASSLETNTEAFFGQGTRLTVV.

Many counts were recorded for this clone. CDR3 DNA sequence: TGTGCCAGCTCACCAGAATCAGGGGTCGGCTACACCTTC. Protein sequence: CASSPESGVGYTF. The chain uses TRBV18 and TRBJ1-2; possibly TRBD1 for D (6 bases). From germline, CDR1 is KGHSH and CDR2 LQKENI. The germline V and J ends were trimmed by 2 bases and 8 bases, with 12 bases remaining between them. CDR3 length: 13 amino acids.

In its sample, this clone was seen many times. J is TRBJ2-5 and V is TRBV19; either TRBD1 or TRBD2 may fit D (6 bases each). This CDR3 is built from 15 residues. Germline CDR1 LNHDA, CDR2 SQIVND (reference sequence). Trimming took 4 bases from V and 0 from J, leaving 12 bases between them. CDR3 amino acids: CASSRAGEDQETQYF. The CDR3 DNA reads as TGTGCCAGTAGTAGAGCAGGGGAGGACCAAGAGACCCAGTACTTC. The full variable domain, its missing parts supplied by reference TRBV19 and TRBJ2-5, is DGGITQSPKYLFRKEGQNVTLSCEQNLNHDAMYWYRQDPGQGLRLIYYSQIVNDFQKGDIAEGYSVSREKKESFPLTVTSAQKNPTAFYLCASSRAGEDQETQYFGPGTRLLVL.

This clone was detected many times. The V call is TRBV6-4, the J call TRBJ2-5; tentatively, D is TRBD2 (5 bases). The V end was cut by 3 bases, the J end by 7 bases, with 15 bases between. Germline CDR1 reads MRHNA; CDR2 reads SNTAGT. The CDR3 consists of 14 residues. CDR3 protein: CASSELAEAVTQYF. The DNA of the CDR3 is TGTGCCAGCAGTGAGCTAGCTGAGGCGGTGACCCAGTACTTC.

This clone has a count of ten or more. The chain recombines TRBV12-3 or TRBV12-4 with TRBJ2-1; TRBD2 matches at 7 bases. This CDR3 contains 14 residues. V gave up 3 bases and J gave up 7 bases; unmatched junction bases: 6. CDR3 sequence: CASSFTGGSNEQFF. Here the CDR3 DNA reads TGTGCCAGCAGTTTTACGGGAGGATCGAATGAGCAGTTCTTC.